The TCR beta chain described here comes from a study of cytomegalovirus exposure and HLA in healthy donors. Study in general: The 120 or so validation repertoires were reported in a later analysis to have been generated on the same platform as the approximately 600 first-cohort repertoires.

The V gene end was trimmed by 9 bases and the J gene end by 4 bases; junction bases not matched to a gene: 5. The CDR3 length is 12 residues. The germline V gene has CDR1 MNHNY and CDR2 SVGAGI (reference sequence). Only in-frame clones appear in the TCRdb table, and some are missing; sequencing was by immunoSEQ multiplex PCR. This sample has approximately 200,000 clones; around 83% occur once, and the top ten carry roughly 13%. This clone was observed a handful of times. Its antigen is unknown. Study observations and caveats: Specificity for CMV antigens was confirmed in vitro for a few of the CMV-associated chains. Usually a TCR sequence was rare, but some public TCRs were found in many donors.

The V gene is TRBV6-6, the J gene TRBJ1-2; TRBD1 matches at 7 bases. The sequence derives from a woman in her 30s in good health and CMV-seropositive. The sample consisted of PBMCs. CDR3 nucleotide sequence: TGTGCCAGTAAGGGGGCGGCCTATGGCTACACCTTC. It encodes CASKGAAYGYTF.